This TCR beta chain was identified during a study of T cells in Graves' hyperthyroidism and ophthalmopathy (dated by TCRdb to between 2017 and 2020). Study-level background: Peripheral blood was collected at initial diagnosis, before any treatment. A discovery cohort of fewer than 110 patients, approximately 44 with Graves' ophthalmopathy and 55 to 60 with stable Graves' hyperthyroidism, was used to find distinguishing TCR V-J signatures. Prospective prediction of ophthalmopathy was tested in an independent validation cohort of fewer than 20 hyperthyroidism patients and 15 to 17 patients who later progressed to ophthalmopathy. The approximately 100 discovery patients were divided at random into training and test sets in a 7:3 ratio. The study also compared thyroid tissue and blood T-cell repertoires from roughly 6 Graves' hyperthyroidism patients. After blood sampling, hyperthyroidism patients were treated with methimazole at a starting dose of 30 mg daily, and ophthalmopathy patients were treated with high-dose intravenous methylprednisolone. The paper reports TCR Vbeta CDR3 sequencing of 135 peripheral blood samples: fewer than 50 ophthalmopathy, around 80 hyperthyroidism and approximately 17 progressor patients.

The TCR beta CDR3 regions were amplified from the RNA transcripts. The TCR CDR3 was subjected to a first round of RT-PCR using the HTBI primer set and the Qiagen OneStep RT-PCR kit. Libraries were constructed in a second round of multiplex PCR, after which size selection and purification were performed. Libraries were sequenced paired-end with 100 bp reads on an Illumina HiSeq2000. The authors' analysis ran thus. SOAPnuke was used to process the raw data, with reads discarded if the reads contained adapters or uncalled bases, had a mean Phred below 15, or lacked an exact constant-primer or identifier match. High-quality paired reads were merged with COPE v1.2.5, and unique nucleotide sequences were defined as clonotypes. MiTCR v1.1 was used to align the clonotypes against IMGT TRBV, TRBD and TRBJ reference segments. The analysis was restricted to V-J combinations with a frequency above 0.0001, which together covered 98% to 99.2% of the repertoires. A TCS score was defined as the ratio of F50 (clonal expansion) to E x V (chaos), with BLOSUM62-based TCRdist applied between CDR3 peptides within each V-J. Welch's t-statistics and random forest reduced roughly 540 V-J features to 13, which were used in a naive Bayes classifier (R e1071). The raw public reads went through TCRdb reprocessing: fastp at Q25, MiXCR clone calling, in-frame beta chains kept. Each record represents a unique CDR3 protein, reported with the most common genes and DNA among its rows. The V and J calls follow TCRdb's processing rather than the paper's. The sample yields 600,000 or so distinct CDR3 sequences; 15% to 20% were counted once. 3.5% to 4% of the sample rests with the top ten.

Broader findings and caveats from the paper: A model built on a 13 V-J signature distinguished ophthalmopathy from stable hyperthyroidism, reaching around 90% sensitivity and under 84% specificity in cross-validation and 80%/75% in testing. No statistical method was used to set the sample size in advance, and investigators knew the group allocation. In validation, the model predicted progression to ophthalmopathy a median of about 6.5 months before onset, with about 67% sensitivity and about 72% specificity. Most expanded thyroid clonotypes (frequency above 0.001) were also detected in blood, a finding suggesting that blood repertoires may reflect thyroid immune responses.

A note on this clonotype: Its antigen specificity is not known. Qualities for individual bases were not recorded, and no much larger clone is one base off.

For this chain, trimming is 4 bases at the V end and 2 bases at the J end, and the number of junction bases without a gene match is 2. Inclusive of the bounding cysteine and phenylalanine, the CDR3 is 14 residues long. Only CDR3 DNA remains: 42 bases, in frame from the first base. The germline V gene encodes CDR1 SGHDT and CDR2 YYEEEE. A patient counted as having stable Graves' hyperthyroidism if no progression to ophthalmopathy occurred over 18 months of follow-up. Hyperthyroidism patients were newly diagnosed, had a disease duration of under 2 months, and were aged 18 to 65 years. Patients with uncontrolled infections, other autoimmune diseases, pregnancy or lactation were excluded. Diagnoses were based on clinical symptoms, serum thyroxine and TRAb, thyroid ultrasound and orbital computed tomography. PBMCs were isolated from approximately 10 ml of fresh peripheral blood by Ficoll-Paque density gradient centrifugation. Total RNA was extracted with Trizol reagent, and quality was checked on an Agilent 2100 Bioanalyzer.

This receptor was taken from a woman in her thirties with Graves' hyperthyroidism. Rearrangement joined TRBV5-6 to TRBJ1-3, with 8 bases aligning to TRBD1. The sequenced material came from blood. The bases read TGTGCCAGCAGCAAGGACAGGGCTGGAAACACCATATATTTT. This codes for CASSKDRAGNTIYF.